This T cell receptor (beta chain) was captured in a study of T cell responses to AZD1222 COVID-19 vaccine. Overall study results and limits: Donors were largely white British and mainly female; clonal diversity was possibly underestimated. Nearly half of spike-specific TCRs reportedly go after variant regions that carry no mutations. Spike-specific TCR breadth and depth both grew after two AZD1222 doses. Baseline serostatus was positive in only a handful of AZD1222 recipients.

TCRdb's table, derived via immunoSEQ multiplex PCR, lists solely in-frame clones and lacks some. The sample records around 99,000 clones, approximately 90% being singletons. The CDR3 totals 12 residues. V dropped 4 bases and J dropped 2 bases, with 6 bases sitting between them. CDR1 and CDR2 (germline): SNHLY, FYNNEI. This clone was detected a few times. What it binds is not known. The V gene is TRBV2, the J gene TRBJ2-7; no clear D. The clonotype comes from an adult who received the AZD1222 COVID-19 vaccine. Specimen: peripheral blood, collected 28 days after the second AZD1222 dose. CDR3 sequence: CASSAQPYEQYF. CDR3 DNA sequence: TGTGCCAGCAGTGCTCAGCCCTACGAGCAGTACTTC.